Below are 11 T cell receptor beta chains sequenced from a single sample in a study of cytomegalovirus exposure and HLA in healthy donors (dated by TCRdb to about 2017). The library was produced with the immunoSEQ multiplex PCR assay. A mixture of 60 forward primers for TCR Vbeta segments and 13 reverse primers for TCR Jbeta segments was used in the multiplex PCR. Held by TCRdb, this immuneACCESS table contains in-frame sequences only and omits some clones. Under half of the omission traces to an unresolved V gene where checked; the cause of the rest is unknown. The sample contains some 98,000 clones, around 80% of them found a single time. About a tenth of the sample is taken by the ten largest. Sequenced input: PBMCs. The receptors stem from a man between 18 and 29 years old in good health and CMV-seropositive.

The chain has TRBV6-1 and TRBJ2-1, with a tentative D call TRBD2 (6 bases). From germline, CDR1 is MNHNS and CDR2 SASEGT. Trimming removed 4 bases at V and 6 bases at J, with 16 bases between. The CDR3 length is 15 residues. In nucleotides, the CDR3 is TGTGCCAGCAGTGTGGAGGGATTCTCAGGCAATGAGCAGTTCTTC. This codes for CASSVEGFSGNEQFF.

The CDR3 bases are TGCGCCAGCAGCTTGGAGGCGGGGTCAAATGAGCAGTTCTTC. This codes for CASSLEAGSNEQFF. This chain links TRBV5-1 with TRBJ2-1, with D possibly TRBD2 on 6 matching bases. The CDR3 is 14 residues long. Trimming removed 0 bases from V and 7 bases from J, with 11 bases in between. In germline, CDR1 is SGHRS, CDR2 YFSETQ.

The chain is built from TRBV2 and TRBJ1-2; the D gene is possibly TRBD1 (6 bases). Trimming removed 7 bases from V and 6 bases from J, with 21 bases in between. Germline V lookup: CDR1 SNHLY, CDR2 FYNNEI. This CDR3 comprises 15 residues. The CDR3 is CASTDPPTGMDGYTF. For the CDR3, the DNA is TGTGCCAGCACCGACCCCCCTACAGGGATGGATGGCTACACCTTC.

A few counts support this clone. The V call is TRBV2, the J call TRBJ1-6; D gene ambiguous. CDR3 length: 12 amino acids. CDR1 and CDR2 from the germline V gene are SNHLY and FYNNEI. The V end was cut by 6 bases, the J end by 10 bases, with 10 bases between. This CDR3 reads CASRYTTSPLHF. Written as DNA, the CDR3 is TGTGCCAGCAGATACACGACATCACCCCTCCACTTT.

The CDR3 region is CASSFPGGGYGYTF. The CDR3 DNA follows: TGTGCCAGCAGTTTCCCAGGGGGCGGTTATGGCTACACCTTC. This chain joins TRBV28 and TRBJ1-2, with 8 bases that match TRBD1. CDR1 and CDR2 from the germline V gene are MDHEN and SYDVKM. The V gene end was trimmed by 3 bases and the J gene end by 5 bases; junction bases not matched to a gene: 5. The length of the CDR3 is 14 residues.

The chain combines TRBV6-5 with TRBJ1-5, with TRBD1 as a possible D gene (6 bases). The CDR3 is made up of 13 amino acids. Germline CDR1 reads MNHEY; CDR2 reads SVGAGI. V dropped 4 bases and J dropped 5 bases, with 9 bases sitting between them. The DNA of the CDR3 is TGTGCCAGCAGTTTCGACAGGTATCAGCCCCAGCATTTT. This encodes CASSFDRYQPQHF.

This chain links TRBV7-9 with TRBJ2-3; TRBD2 agrees at 7 bases. Germline lookup yields CDR1 SEHNR and CDR2 FQNEAQ (reference sequence). CDR3 length equals 14 residues. V lost 3 bases, J lost 3 bases, and 3 bases stayed unmatched. Here the CDR3 DNA reads TGTGCCAGCAGCTTGAGCGGGGTAACAGATACGCAGTATTTT. As protein: CASSLSGVTDTQYF.

The rearrangement uses TRBV30 and TRBJ2-2, with TRBD2 identical over 7 bases. The germline gives CDR1 GTSNPN, CDR2 SVGIG (reference sequence). J was trimmed by 6 bases and V by 6 bases; bases with no gene match: 13. The CDR3 covers 15 residues. CDR3 in amino acids: CACQVLRGSAGELFF. CDR3 sequence (DNA): TGTGCCTGTCAGGTATTGCGGGGGAGCGCCGGGGAGCTGTTTTTT.

This sequence joins TRBV30 and TRBJ1-1, with no clear D. Germline-derived CDR1 and CDR2 are GTSNPN and SVGIG (reference sequence). The ends were cut back, 2 bases at V and 2 bases at J, with 9 bases in the middle. The CDR3 sequence is 13 residues long. In nucleotides, the CDR3 is TGTGCCTGGAGTCGGGAGGAAAACACTGAAGCTTTCTTT. Protein product: CAWSREENTEAFF. Looking up the rest from reference TRBV30 and TRBJ1-1 gives the full variable domain: SQTIHQWPATLVQPVGSPLSLECTVEGTSNPNLYWYRQAAGRGLQLLFYSVGIGQISSEVPQNLSASRPQDRQFILSSKKLLLSDSGFYLCAWSREENTEAFFGQGTRLTVV.

This rearrangement joins TRBV5-1 to TRBJ1-1; possible D gene TRBD1, 5 bases. Germline CDR1 and CDR2: SGHRS and YFSETQ. Trimming stripped 1 base from V and 2 bases from J, with 9 bases between. CDR3 length equals 14 residues. CDR3 loop: CASSLNTGNTEAFF. The CDR3 bases are TGCGCCAGCAGCTTGAATACAGGCAACACTGAAGCTTTCTTT.

Only a few counts were recorded for this clone. This CDR3 is CASRPLGQLNQPQHF. In nucleotides, the CDR3 is TGTGCCAGCAGGCCCTTAGGACAGCTCAATCAGCCCCAGCATTTT. The chain links TRBV27 to TRBJ1-5; weak D call: TRBD1 (6 bases). The germline V and J ends were trimmed by 6 bases and 3 bases, with 15 bases remaining between them. The germline CDR1 and CDR2 sequences are MNHEY and SMNVEV (reference sequence). This CDR3 has 15 residues.